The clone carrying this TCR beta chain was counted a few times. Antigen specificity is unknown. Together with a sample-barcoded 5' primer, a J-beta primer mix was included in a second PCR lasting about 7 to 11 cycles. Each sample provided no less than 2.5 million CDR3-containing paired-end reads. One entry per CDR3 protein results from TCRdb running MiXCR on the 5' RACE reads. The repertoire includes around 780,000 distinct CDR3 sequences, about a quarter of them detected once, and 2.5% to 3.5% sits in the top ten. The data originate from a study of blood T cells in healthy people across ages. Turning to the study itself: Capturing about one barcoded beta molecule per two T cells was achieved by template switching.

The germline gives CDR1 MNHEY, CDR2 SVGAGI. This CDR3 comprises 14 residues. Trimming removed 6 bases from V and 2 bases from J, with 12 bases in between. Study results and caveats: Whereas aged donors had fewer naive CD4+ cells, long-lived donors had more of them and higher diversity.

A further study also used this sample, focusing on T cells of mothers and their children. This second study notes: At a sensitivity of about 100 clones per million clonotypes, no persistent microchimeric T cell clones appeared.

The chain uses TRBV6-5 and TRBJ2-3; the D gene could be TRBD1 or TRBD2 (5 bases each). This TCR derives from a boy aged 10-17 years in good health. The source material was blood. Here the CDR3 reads CASRPTGTTDTQYF. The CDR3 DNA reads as TGTGCCAGCAGGCCGACCGGGACCACAGATACGCAGTATTTT.